The sequence of this T cell receptor beta chain was determined in a study of T cells expressing NK-cell markers. Overall study results and limits: These clonotypes additionally ranked first within the CD3+CD56-NKG2C+ fraction of a handful of donors.

The CDR3 sequence is 14 residues long. The germline CDR1 and CDR2 sequences are MNHNS and SASEGT. TCRdb reprocessed the 5' RACE reads and keeps a single row for each CDR3 protein, giving no DNA. This sample contains fewer than 550,000 distinct CDR3 sequences. As concerns this clonotype: As yet, its antigen is unknown.

The TCR originated in a woman in her forties or fifties in good health. The chain links TRBV6-1 to TRBJ2-7; as DNA is missing, the TRBD1 call by TCRdb cannot be tested. Specimen: blood T cells: a sorted CD56 or NKG2C T cell subset, CD4+ or CD8+ T cells, or bulk PBMC T cells (not recorded which). CDR3 loop: CASTVGDRGYEQYF.